The 28 T cell receptor beta chains given below trace back to one sample, sequenced in a study of post-analysis software for immune sequencing data. General study findings and limits: About five TRBV segments, including TRBV5-6, TRBV5-1 and TRBV20-1, were more frequent in patients than controls.

Each TCR beta cDNA library carried unique molecular identifiers. TCRdb independently ran MiXCR on the PCR reads; one entry per CDR3 protein. Found here are roughly 410,000 distinct CDR3 sequences, less than 40% of them singletons; the top ten hold about an eighth. Antigens of these TCRs are unknown. The sample was blood. Receptors were obtained from a girl aged 5-17 years with multiple sclerosis.

The V call is TRBV5-1, the J call TRBJ1-2; D ambiguous. The V end lost 2 bases, the J end lost 10 bases, and 12 bases lay between the germline ends. The length of the CDR3 is 12 residues. Germline assignment: CDR1 SGHRS and CDR2 YFSETQ. The CDR3 sequence is CASSFQGEDYTF. The CDR3 DNA reads TGCGCCAGCAGCTTTCAAGGAGAGGACTACACCTTC.

This clonotype came up a few times. The CDR3 nucleotides read TGCGCCAGCAGCCCCCGTGAAGGGGCCTACGAGCAGTACTTC. It codes for CASSPREGAYEQYF. The rearrangement links TRBV4-1 to TRBJ2-7, with a tentative D call TRBD1 (5 bases). Trimming removed 4 bases at V and 2 bases at J, with 12 bases between. CDR3 length equals 14 residues. Looked up from germline, CDR1 is MGHRA and CDR2 is YSYEKL.

Comments on this clonotype: At one boundary the junction diverges from the germline segment, which might be a read error. This chain uses TRBV5-5 with TRBJ1-6; D perhaps matches TRBD1 (6 bases). Germline V gene lookup returns CDR1 SGHKS and CDR2 YYEKEE (reference sequence). The length of the CDR3 is 17 residues. The CDR3 region has the DNA TGTGCCAGCAGCTTGGTATTTCAGGGGATGTATAATTCACCCCACCACTTT. It codes for CASSLVFQGMYNSPHHF.

This clonotype was found a few times. V and J are TRBV9 and TRBJ2-7; no firm D call. Germline loops: CDR1 SGDLS, CDR2 YYNGEE. With 0 bases removed from V and 4 bases from J, the gap between germline ends came to 17 bases. The CDR3 runs to 16 residues. The chain's CDR3 is CASSVAQSGLLYEQYF. As DNA, the CDR3 is TGTGCCAGCAGCGTAGCCCAGTCCGGGTTACTTTACGAGCAGTACTTC.

The sample holds a few counts of this clonotype. V and J are TRBV29-1 and TRBJ1-4, with 7 bases lining up with TRBD1. V shed 6 bases, J shed 8 bases, and the junction held 6 bases outside the gene matches. The CDR3 loop spans 12 amino acids. Germline CDR1 reads SQVTM; CDR2 reads ANQGSEA. The chain's CDR3 is CSVRQGREKLFF. Written as DNA, the CDR3 is TGCAGCGTGAGACAGGGACGGGAAAAACTGTTTTTT. The whole variable domain, filled in from reference TRBV29-1 and TRBJ1-4, reads SAVISQKPSRDICQRGTSLTIQCQVDSQVTMMFWYRQQPGQSLTLIATANQGSEATYESGFVIDKFPISRPNLTFSTLTVSNMSPEDSSIYLCSVRQGREKLFFGSGTQLSVL.

About this clonotype itself: Since a much larger clone is just one base distant, this may be a read error. V and J are TRBV6-1 and TRBJ2-4, with D unresolved. The J call may be faulty, since TRBJ2-5 better matches the DNA end. The CDR3 spans 14 residues. CDR1 is MNHNS and CDR2 is SASEGT in the germline V gene. CDR3 DNA: TGTGCCAGCAGCCCGTGGTGTGGCGGAGAGACCCAGTACTTC. This sequence encodes CASSPWCGGETQYF.

The gene calls are TRBV11-2 and TRBJ2-5; D remains unclear. Germline loops: CDR1 SGHAT, CDR2 FQNNGV. Trimming stripped 6 bases from V and 5 bases from J, with 16 bases between. The CDR3 sequence is 14 residues long. The CDR3: CASRSFRVGETQYF. As DNA, the CDR3 is TGTGCCAGCAGAAGTTTTAGGGTCGGGGAGACCCAGTACTTC.

The chain employs TRBV20-1 and TRBJ2-7; D ambiguous. Gene TRBJ2-5 matches the end of the DNA better, so the J call may be wrong. CDR1 and CDR2 from the germline V gene are DFQATT and SNEGSKA (reference sequence). The CDR3 is 11 amino acids. Here the CDR3 reads CSARSVKTQYF. CDR3 coding DNA: TGCAGTGCTAGGAGCGTGAAGACCCAGTACTTC.

This clonotype was counted only a few times. The chain has TRBV5-1 and TRBJ1-5, with 8 bases that match TRBD1. CDR1 and CDR2 from the germline V gene are SGHRS and YFSETQ. The trim removed 2 bases at V and 7 bases at J, leaving 8 bases unmatched. This CDR3 comprises 15 residues. The CDR3 bases are TGCGCCAGCAGCTTAGAGACAGGGGTGGACCAGCCCCAGCATTTT. It is translated as CASSLETGVDQPQHF.

This chain connects TRBV15 to TRBJ1-4; no definite D call. Germline lookup yields CDR1 LNHNV and CDR2 YYDKDF (reference sequence). Trimming removed 0 bases from V and 6 bases from J, with 11 bases in between. This CDR3 has 15 amino acids. The CDR3 here is CATSRDYIGDEKLFF. CDR3 in DNA: TGTGCCACCAGCAGAGATTACATTGGGGATGAAAAACTGTTTTTT.

The chain links TRBV19 to TRBJ2-7; 13 nucleotides match TRBD2. Matching the DNA end better, TRBJ2-5 makes the J call doubtful. CDR1 and CDR2 (germline): LNHDA, SQIVND (reference sequence). The length of the CDR3 is 15 residues. In DNA, the CDR3 is TGTGCCAGTAGACCCGGGACTAGCGGGGTAGAGACCCAGTACTTC. Protein product: CASRPGTSGVETQYF.

The chain links TRBV7-3 to TRBJ2-5, with 7 bases lining up with TRBD2. J lost 5 bases, V lost 5 bases, and 8 bases had no gene match. The CDR3 length is 14 residues. Germline assignment: CDR1 SGHTA and CDR2 FQGTGA. The CDR3: CASSPGGLWETQYF. The CDR3 bases are TGTGCCAGCAGCCCGGGGGGACTATGGGAGACCCAGTACTTC.

This clonotype was observed at least ten times. This chain uses TRBV7-2 with TRBJ2-1; either TRBD1 or TRBD2 may fit D (5 bases each). Trimming removed 7 bases at V and 7 bases at J, with 17 bases between. CDR1 is SGHTA and CDR2 is FQGNSA in the germline V gene. The CDR3 runs to 14 residues. The CDR3 is CASTALRGSNEQFF. Here the CDR3 DNA reads TGTGCCAGCACCGCGCTCCGGGGCTCGAATGAGCAGTTCTTC.

This clonotype turned up a few times. The chain employs TRBV11-2 and TRBJ2-1; TRBD1 might be the D (6 bases). Trimming removed 5 bases from V and 4 bases from J, with 15 bases in between. Germline V lookup: CDR1 SGHAT, CDR2 FQNNGV. The CDR3 consists of 15 residues. The CDR3 loop is CASSTVRGSYNEQFF. The CDR3, as DNA: TGTGCCAGCAGCACCGTTAGGGGGTCTTACAATGAGCAGTTCTTC.

This clonotype has more than one count but fewer than ten. The CDR3 loop reads CASSSTANSPLHF. CDR3 coding DNA: TGTGCCAGCAGCTCGACAGCTAATTCACCCCTCCACTTT. The rearrangement joins TRBV7-9 to TRBJ1-6; TRBD1 might be the D (5 bases). From germline, CDR1 is SEHNR and CDR2 FQNEAQ (reference sequence). The ends were cut back, 4 bases at V and 6 bases at J, with 7 bases in the middle. The CDR3 is made up of 13 amino acids.

This clonotype was counted only a few times. This chain joins TRBV6-5 and TRBJ2-7; either TRBD1 or TRBD2 may supply D (5 bases each). The CDR3 contains 14 residues. With 0 bases removed from V and 3 bases from J, the gap between germline ends came to 9 bases. CDR1 and CDR2 from the germline V gene are MNHEY and SVGAGI. DNA for the CDR3: TGTGCCAGCAGTTACTCGGCAGGGAGCTACGAGCAGTACTTC. Translation: CASSYSAGSYEQYF.

In its sample, this clonotype was seen a few times. The chain couples TRBV12-3 or TRBV12-4 to TRBJ1-1; no clear D. There are 12 residues in the CDR3. Trimming cost V 2 bases and J 12 bases, with 13 bases left between them. The CDR3 protein is CASSLMGLRTFF. CDR3 DNA: TGTGCCAGCAGTTTAATGGGGTTGCGAACTTTCTTT.

The chain couples TRBV7-6 to TRBJ1-1, with 7 bases fitting TRBD1. Germline CDR1 and CDR2: SGHVS and FNYEAQ. V lost 1 base to trimming and J lost 8 bases; unmatched junction nucleotides: 4. The CDR3 is 13 amino acids. DNA of the CDR3: TGTGCCAGCAGCTTAGGAGGGGGCCCGGAAGCTTTCTTT. Residues: CASSLGGGPEAFF.

This clonotype has more than one count but fewer than ten. This chain connects TRBV6-1 to TRBJ1-4; possibly TRBD1 for D (5 bases). CDR3 size: 18 residues. Germline values: CDR1 MNHNS, CDR2 SASEGT. V gave up 3 bases and J gave up 0 bases, with 17 bases separating them. The CDR3 here is CASSDRGVGLTTNEKLFF. DNA for the CDR3: TGTGCCAGCAGTGATAGGGGCGTTGGATTGACAACTAATGAAAAACTGTTTTTT.

This clonotype showed up just a few times. CDR3 in amino acids: CSVEEGTYTDTQYF. The DNA of the CDR3 is TGCAGCGTTGAAGAGGGGACTTACACAGATACGCAGTATTTT. The genes are TRBV29-1 and TRBJ2-3; possibly TRBD2 for D (6 bases). CDR1 SQVTM and CDR2 ANQGSEA come from the germline V gene. V was clipped by 0 bases and J by 2 bases, with 9 bases between them. The CDR3 contains 14 residues.

The chain recombines TRBV7-2 with TRBJ2-7; D is ambiguous. The CDR3 consists of 13 residues. Per germline, CDR1 SGHTA and CDR2 FQGNSA. Trimming took off 3 bases at V and 2 bases at J, with 8 bases between the two ends. This CDR3 is CASSFSSTYEQYF. The CDR3 DNA is TGTGCCAGCAGCTTCAGCAGTACCTACGAGCAGTACTTC.

This clonotype was counted between two and nine times. DNA of the CDR3: TGCAGCGTCAGGAGCTCTGGGGCCAACGTCCTGACTTTC. Amino acids: CSVRSSGANVLTF. V is TRBV29-1 and J is TRBJ2-6, with unresolved D. Trimming removed 6 bases at V and 0 bases at J, with 6 bases between. This CDR3 comprises 13 residues. The V gene's germline CDR1 is SQVTM and CDR2 ANQGSEA.

The V call is TRBV11-2, the J call TRBJ1-6, with 8 positions matching TRBD1. V lost 5 bases and J lost 7; bases outside the gene matches: 10. Germline CDR1 reads SGHAT; CDR2 reads FQNNGV. The CDR3 has 16 amino acids. The CDR3 reads CASSHLRDRLNSPLHF. The CDR3 DNA follows: TGTGCCAGCAGCCACTTAAGGGACAGGTTAAATTCACCCCTCCACTTT.

A few counts support this clonotype. The V gene is TRBV4-3, the J gene TRBJ1-2; D unclear. The CDR3 totals 14 residues. V lost 3 bases to trimming and J lost 4 bases, with 12 bases between them. Germline CDR1 is LGHNA and CDR2 is YSLEER. Here the CDR3 reads CASSHKRALYGYTF. CDR3 sequence (DNA): TGCGCCAGCAGCCATAAAAGAGCCCTCTATGGCTACACCTTC.

This clonotype was observed a handful of times. This chain connects TRBV7-2 to TRBJ1-5; a possible D gene is TRBD1 (5 bases). The CDR3 consists of 16 residues. V was pared by 1 base and J by 0 bases, with 10 bases between. Germline V gene lookup returns CDR1 SGHTA and CDR2 FQGNSA. CDR3 sequence (DNA): TGTGCCAGCAGCTTAGATCGGGGCATTAGCAATCAGCCCCAGCATTTT. Its protein product is CASSLDRGISNQPQHF.

Comment on this clonotype: This may come from a read error, since a much larger clone is one base off. The J gene is TRBJ2-1, the V gene TRBV11-2; unclear D gene. In germline, CDR1 is SGHAT, CDR2 FQNNGV. This CDR3 has 13 residues. V was pared by 1 base and J by 14 bases, with 15 bases between. CDR3 amino acids: CASSLGTGLNEFF. The CDR3 nucleotides read TGTGCCAGCAGCTTAGGGACGGGCCTGAACGAGTTCTTC.

This clonotype was seen only a few times. This rearrangement joins TRBV29-1 to TRBJ2-1; 8 bases agree with TRBD1. The germline V gene has CDR1 SQVTM and CDR2 ANQGSEA. The CDR3 contains 13 residues. With V trimmed by 5 bases and J by 5 bases, 5 bases remained unmatched. The CDR3 region is CSVNRGFDNEQFF. CDR3 DNA sequence: TGCAGCGTTAACAGGGGGTTCGACAATGAGCAGTTCTTC.

The chain employs TRBV6-5 and TRBJ2-1; D may be TRBD1 or TRBD2 (6 bases each). The V and J ends lost 5 bases and 3 bases respectively, with 14 bases between them. The CDR3 totals 15 residues. Germline V gives CDR1 MNHEY, CDR2 SVGAGI. The CDR3 is CASSKRGAYYNEQFF. For the CDR3, the DNA is TGTGCCAGCAGTAAAAGGGGGGCCTACTACAATGAGCAGTTCTTC.